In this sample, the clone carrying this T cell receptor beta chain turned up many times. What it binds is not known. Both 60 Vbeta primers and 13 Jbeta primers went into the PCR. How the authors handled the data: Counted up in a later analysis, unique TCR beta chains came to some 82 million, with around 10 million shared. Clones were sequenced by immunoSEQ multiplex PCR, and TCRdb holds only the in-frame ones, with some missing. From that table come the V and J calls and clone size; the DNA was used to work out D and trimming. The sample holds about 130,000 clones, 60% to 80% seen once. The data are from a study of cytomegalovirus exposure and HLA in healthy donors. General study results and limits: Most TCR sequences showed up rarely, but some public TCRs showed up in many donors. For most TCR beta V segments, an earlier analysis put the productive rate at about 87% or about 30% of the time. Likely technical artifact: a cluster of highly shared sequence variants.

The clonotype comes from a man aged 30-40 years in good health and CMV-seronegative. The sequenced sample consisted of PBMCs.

The CDR3 DNA sequence: TGTGCCAGCTCAGGACTAGCGGGAGCCTACAATGAGCAGTTCTTC. Encoded protein: CASSGLAGAYNEQFF. The chain has TRBV6-4 and TRBJ2-1, with 13 bases fitting TRBD2. Germline loops: CDR1 MRHNA, CDR2 SNTAGT. This CDR3 contains 15 residues. Trimming took 8 bases from V and 2 from J; bases not matched to a gene: 3.